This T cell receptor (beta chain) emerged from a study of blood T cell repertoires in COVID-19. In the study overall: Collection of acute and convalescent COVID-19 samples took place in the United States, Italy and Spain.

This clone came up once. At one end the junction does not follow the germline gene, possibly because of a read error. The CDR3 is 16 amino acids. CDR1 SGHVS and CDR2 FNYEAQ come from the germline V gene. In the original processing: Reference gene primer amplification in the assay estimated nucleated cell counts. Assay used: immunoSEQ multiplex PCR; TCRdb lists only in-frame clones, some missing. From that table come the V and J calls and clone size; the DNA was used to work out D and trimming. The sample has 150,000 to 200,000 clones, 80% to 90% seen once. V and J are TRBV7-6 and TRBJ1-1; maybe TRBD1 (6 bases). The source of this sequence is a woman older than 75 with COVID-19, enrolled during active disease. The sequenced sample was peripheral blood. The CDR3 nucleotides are TGTGCCAGCAGCGTAGCGGGGGGGCGCCGGAACACTGAAGCTTTCTTT. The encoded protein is CASSVAGGRRNTEAFF.